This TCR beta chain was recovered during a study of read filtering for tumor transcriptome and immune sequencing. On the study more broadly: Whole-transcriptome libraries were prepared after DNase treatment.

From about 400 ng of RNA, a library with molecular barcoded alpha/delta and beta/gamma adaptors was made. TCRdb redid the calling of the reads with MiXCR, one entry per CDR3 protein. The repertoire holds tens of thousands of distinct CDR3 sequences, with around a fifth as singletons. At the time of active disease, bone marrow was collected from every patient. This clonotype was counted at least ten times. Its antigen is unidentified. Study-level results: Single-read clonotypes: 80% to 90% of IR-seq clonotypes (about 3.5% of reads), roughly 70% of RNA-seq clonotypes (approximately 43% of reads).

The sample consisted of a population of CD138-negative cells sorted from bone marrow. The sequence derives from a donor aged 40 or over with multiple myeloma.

For the CDR3, the DNA is TGTGCCAGCAGTGCCACAGGGGGCTCCTACAATGAGCAGTTCTTC. Its protein is CASSATGGSYNEQFF. The chain carries TRBV28 and TRBJ2-1; 8 positions agree with TRBD1. Germline CDR1 and CDR2: MDHEN and SYDVKM. This CDR3 is built from 15 residues. The V gene end was trimmed by 5 bases and the J gene end by 0 bases; junction bases not matched to a gene: 3.